This entry lists 12 T cell receptor beta chains sequenced from one sample in a study of cytomegalovirus exposure and HLA in healthy donors. With 60 Vbeta and 13 Jbeta primers, the PCR was carried out. The method was immunoSEQ multiplex PCR; TCRdb's version includes in-frame clones alone and lacks a portion of them. The sample lists over 120,000 clones; almost 85% were seen once. The specimen sequenced was PBMCs. The receptor source for this set is a woman between 55 and 75 years old in good health and CMV-seropositive.

The chain has TRBV19 and TRBJ2-1; TRBD2 aligns across 11 bases. Germline CDR1 is LNHDA and CDR2 is SQIVND (reference sequence). This CDR3 has 13 residues. V lost 8 bases to trimming and J lost 9 bases; unmatched junction nucleotides: 6. CDR3: CASAFTSGSEQFF. In DNA, the CDR3 is TGTGCCAGTGCTTTTACTAGCGGGAGTGAGCAGTTCTTC. The full variable domain, in which reference TRBV19 and TRBJ2-1 provide the parts outside the CDR3, is DGGITQSPKYLFRKEGQNVTLSCEQNLNHDAMYWYRQDPGQGLRLIYYSQIVNDFQKGDIAEGYSVSREKKESFPLTVTSAQKNPTAFYLCASAFTSGSEQFFGPGTRLTVL.

The V gene is TRBV7-2, the J gene TRBJ2-3; 10 nucleotides match TRBD2. The CDR3 has 17 residues. Germline loops: CDR1 SGHTA, CDR2 FQGNSA. With 1 base clipped from V and 6 bases from J, the junction kept 10 bases outside the gene matches. The CDR3 DNA sequence: TGTGCCAGCAGCTTAGAACCCAGCGGGAGGGCCCTTGATACGCAGTATTTT. Translated: CASSLEPSGRALDTQYF. The full variable domain, in which reference TRBV7-2 and TRBJ2-3 provide the parts outside the CDR3, is GAGVSQSPSNKVTEKGKDVELRCDPISGHTALYWYRQSLGQGLEFLIYFQGNSAPDKSGLPSDRFSAERTGGSVSTLTIQRTQQEDSAVYLCASSLEPSGRALDTQYFGPGTRLTVL.

The rearrangement joins TRBV7-3 to TRBJ2-3; TRBD2 matches 12 bases. The germline gives CDR1 SGHTA, CDR2 FQGTGA. There are 15 residues in the CDR3. V was clipped by 6 bases and J by 4 bases; unmatched bases: 5. CDR3 region: CASSTTSGSADTQYF. DNA of the CDR3: TGTGCCAGCAGTACGACTAGCGGGAGTGCAGATACGCAGTATTTT.

This clone was detected only once. The rearrangement uses TRBV11-2 and TRBJ2-7; D gene unclear. Germline values: CDR1 SGHAT, CDR2 FQNNGV. The V and J ends lost 3 bases and 13 bases respectively, with 16 bases between them. CDR3 length equals 12 residues. The CDR3 protein is CASSFSSQAAYF. In DNA form, the CDR3 reads TGTGCCAGCAGCTTTAGTTCCCAGGCAGCCTACTTC.

The V gene is TRBV4-1, the J gene TRBJ2-5; the match to TRBD2 covers 10 bases. Trimming took 1 base from V and 5 from J; bases not matched to a gene: 4. CDR1 is MGHRA, CDR2 YSYEKL, per germline. The CDR3 consists of 15 residues. The CDR3 DNA sequence: TGCGCCAGCAGCCAAGGGCTAGCGGGAGATGAGACCCAGTACTTC. Protein product: CASSQGLAGDETQYF.

The CDR3 DNA is TGTGCCAGCAGCCGGACAGTGAATCAGCCCCAGCATTTT. Its translation is CASSRTVNQPQHF. V usage is TRBV6-5 and J usage is TRBJ1-5, with D possibly TRBD1 on 6 matching bases. The CDR3 spans 13 residues. CDR1 is MNHEY and CDR2 is SVGAGI in the germline V gene. V dropped 6 bases and J dropped 4 bases, with 10 bases sitting between them.

This clone was observed a handful of times. CDR3 amino acids: CAISALTSYNEQFF. The CDR3 coding sequence is TGTGCCATCAGTGCACTAACCTCCTACAATGAGCAGTTCTTC. The chain recombines TRBV10-3 with TRBJ2-1; D remains ambiguous. V was cut by 4 bases and J by 0 bases, with 7 bases left in between. Germline V CDR1 and CDR2: ENHRY, SYGVKD. The CDR3 extends over 14 amino acids.

The chain recombines TRBV7-3 with TRBJ1-1; D not resolved. The V gene lost 4 bases and the J gene lost 0 bases, with 6 bases spanning the gap. There are 13 residues in the CDR3. CDR1 SGHTA and CDR2 FQGTGA come from the germline V gene. This CDR3 reads CASSSHMNTEAFF. CDR3 nucleotides: TGTGCCAGCAGCTCCCACATGAACACTGAAGCTTTCTTT.

This clone has just one count. The chain recombines TRBV28 with TRBJ1-2, with unresolved D. The ends were cut back, 3 bases at V and 2 bases at J, with 7 bases in the middle. The CDR3 spans 13 residues. From germline, CDR1 is MDHEN and CDR2 SYDVKM. The CDR3, as DNA: TGTGCCAGCAGTTTTACTCTGAACTATGGCTACACCTTC. Protein product: CASSFTLNYGYTF.

The chain uses TRBV11-3 and TRBJ1-2; tentatively, D is TRBD1 (6 bases). The V and J ends lost 5 bases and 6 bases respectively, with 13 bases between them. Germline assignment: CDR1 SGHNT and CDR2 YENEEA. The CDR3 spans 13 residues. This chain's CDR3 is CASSPGQGHGYTF. The CDR3 region has the DNA TGTGCCAGCAGCCCGGGCCAGGGGCATGGCTACACCTTC. Based on the CDR3 plus reference TRBV11-3 and TRBJ1-2, the full variable domain is EAGVVQSPRYKIIEKKQPVAFWCNPISGHNTLYWYLQNLGQGPELLIRYENEEAVDDSQLPKDRFSAERLKGVDSTLKIQPAELGDSAVYLCASSPGQGHGYTFGSGTRLTVV.

This clone has only a few counts. The chain employs TRBV7-2 and TRBJ2-3; TRBD2 aligns across 7 bases. Per germline, CDR1 SGHTA and CDR2 FQGNSA. V was pared by 4 bases and J by 1 base, with 5 bases of the junction left unmatched. The CDR3 length is 15 residues. This CDR3 reads CASSSRDYRTDTQYF. CDR3 sequence (DNA): TGTGCCAGCAGCTCCCGGGACTACCGCACAGATACGCAGTATTTT.

The rearrangement uses TRBV11-3 and TRBJ2-7; 8 bases agree with TRBD1. Germline assignment: CDR1 SGHNT and CDR2 YENEEA. V was pared by 5 bases and J by 4 bases, with 13 bases of the junction left unmatched. This CDR3 is 16 amino acids long. Here the CDR3 DNA reads TGTGCCAGCAGCGCCCGCTTTGGACAGGGCCGATACGAGCAGTACTTC. Translation: CASSARFGQGRYEQYF. The full variable domain, its missing parts supplied by reference TRBV11-3 and TRBJ2-7, is EAGVVQSPRYKIIEKKQPVAFWCNPISGHNTLYWYLQNLGQGPELLIRYENEEAVDDSQLPKDRFSAERLKGVDSTLKIQPAELGDSAVYLCASSARFGQGRYEQYFGPGTRLTVT.